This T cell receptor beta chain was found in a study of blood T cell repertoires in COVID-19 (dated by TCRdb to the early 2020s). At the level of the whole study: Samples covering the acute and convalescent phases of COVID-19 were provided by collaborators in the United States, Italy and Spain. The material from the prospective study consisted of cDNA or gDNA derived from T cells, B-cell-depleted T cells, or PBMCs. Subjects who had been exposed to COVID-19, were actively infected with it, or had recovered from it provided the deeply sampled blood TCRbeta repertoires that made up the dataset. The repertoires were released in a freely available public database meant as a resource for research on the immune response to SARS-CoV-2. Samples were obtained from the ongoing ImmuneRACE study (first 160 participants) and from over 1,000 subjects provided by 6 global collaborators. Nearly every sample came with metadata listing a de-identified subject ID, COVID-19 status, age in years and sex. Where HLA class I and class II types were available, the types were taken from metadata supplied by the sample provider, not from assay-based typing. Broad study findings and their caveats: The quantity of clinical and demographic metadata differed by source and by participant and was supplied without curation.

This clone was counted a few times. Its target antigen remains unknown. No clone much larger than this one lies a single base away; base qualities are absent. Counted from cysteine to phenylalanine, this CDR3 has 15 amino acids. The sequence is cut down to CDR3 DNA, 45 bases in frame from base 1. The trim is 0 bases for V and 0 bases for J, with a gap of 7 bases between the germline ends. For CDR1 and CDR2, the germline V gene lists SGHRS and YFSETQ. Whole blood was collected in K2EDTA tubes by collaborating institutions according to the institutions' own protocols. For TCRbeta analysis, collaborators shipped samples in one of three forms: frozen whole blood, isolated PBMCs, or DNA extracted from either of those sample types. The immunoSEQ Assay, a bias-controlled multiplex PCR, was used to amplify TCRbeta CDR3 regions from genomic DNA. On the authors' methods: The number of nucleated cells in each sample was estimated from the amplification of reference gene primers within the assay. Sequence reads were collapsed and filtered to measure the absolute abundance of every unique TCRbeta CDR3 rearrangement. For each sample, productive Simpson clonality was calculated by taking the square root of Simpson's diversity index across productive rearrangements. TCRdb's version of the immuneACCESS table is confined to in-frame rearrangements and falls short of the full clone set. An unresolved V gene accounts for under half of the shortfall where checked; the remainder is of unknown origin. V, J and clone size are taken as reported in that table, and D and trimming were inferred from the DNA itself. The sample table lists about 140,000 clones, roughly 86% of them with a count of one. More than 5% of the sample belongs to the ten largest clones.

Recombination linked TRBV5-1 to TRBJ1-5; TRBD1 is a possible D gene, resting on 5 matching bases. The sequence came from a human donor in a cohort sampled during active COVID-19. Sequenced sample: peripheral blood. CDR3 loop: CASSLEGYSNQPQHF. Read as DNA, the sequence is TGCGCCAGCAGCTTGGAGGGGTATAGCAATCAGCCCCAGCATTTT.